This T cell receptor (beta chain) was sequenced for a study of blood T cell repertoires in COVID-19. Generated by immunoSEQ multiplex PCR, the TCRdb table keeps only in-frame clones and is missing some. The profile covers about 70,000 clones, with approximately 80% appearing a single time and roughly 18% taken by the ten largest. The sequence was collected from a man aged 70-80 years who had recovered from COVID-19. The sequenced sample consisted of peripheral blood.

CDR3 DNA sequence: TGTGCCAGCAGCTCCAAGGACAGAAGAAACACCATATATTTT. This gives the protein CASSSKDRRNTIYF. This chain uses TRBV7-9 with TRBJ1-3; perhaps TRBD1 as D (6 bases). Trimming removed 4 bases at V and 5 bases at J, with 12 bases between. Per germline, CDR1 SEHNR and CDR2 FQNEAQ (reference sequence). The CDR3 contains 14 residues.